This T cell receptor (beta chain) was found in a study of cytomegalovirus exposure and HLA in healthy donors. About the study: About 82 million unique TCRs from HLA-typed donors were held in an early release of data.

With 60 Vbeta and 13 Jbeta primers, the PCR was carried out. Profiling relied on immunoSEQ multiplex PCR, and the TCRdb table lists in-frame clones only, not all of them. The data contain around 70,000 clones, around 75% of them seen just once; the ten biggest clones take up roughly 12%. Germline loops: CDR1 SEHNR, CDR2 FQNEAQ (reference sequence). The CDR3 runs 15 residues. Comments on this clone: The junction and the germline gene differ at one end; a read error may be behind it.

The rearrangement joins TRBV7-9 to TRBJ1-6; 7 positions agree with TRBD1. The source material was PBMCs. The TCR was taken from a man between 65 and 80 years old in good health and CMV-seronegative. In nucleotides, the CDR3 is TGTTCCAGCAGCCCAGGTGGGACAGCTAATTCACCCCTCCACTTT. Its protein product is CSSSPGGTANSPLHF.